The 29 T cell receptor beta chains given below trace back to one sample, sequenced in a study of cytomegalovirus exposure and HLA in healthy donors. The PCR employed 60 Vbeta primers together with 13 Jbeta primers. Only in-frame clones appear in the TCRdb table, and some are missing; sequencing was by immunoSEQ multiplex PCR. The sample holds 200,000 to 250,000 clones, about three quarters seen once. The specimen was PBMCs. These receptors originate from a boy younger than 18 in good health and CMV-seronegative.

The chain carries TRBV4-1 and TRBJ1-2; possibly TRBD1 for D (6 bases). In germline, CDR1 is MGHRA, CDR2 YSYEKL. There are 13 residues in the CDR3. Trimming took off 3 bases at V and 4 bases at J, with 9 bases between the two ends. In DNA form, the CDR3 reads TGCGCCAGCAGCCATTGGACAGCCTATGGCTACACCTTC. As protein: CASSHWTAYGYTF.

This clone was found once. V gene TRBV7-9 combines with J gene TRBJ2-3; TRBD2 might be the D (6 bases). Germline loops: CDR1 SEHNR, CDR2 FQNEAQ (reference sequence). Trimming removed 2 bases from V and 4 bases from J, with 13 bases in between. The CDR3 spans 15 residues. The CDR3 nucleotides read TGTGCCAGCAGCTTAAGCGGAGGGGTGGCAGATACGCAGTATTTT. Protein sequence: CASSLSGGVADTQYF. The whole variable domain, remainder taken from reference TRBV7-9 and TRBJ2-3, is DTGVSQNPRHKITKRGQNVTFRCDPISEHNRLYWYRQTLGQGPEFLTYFQNEAQLEKSRLLSDRFSAERPKGSFSTLEIQRTEQGDSAMYLCASSLSGGVADTQYFGPGTRLTVL.

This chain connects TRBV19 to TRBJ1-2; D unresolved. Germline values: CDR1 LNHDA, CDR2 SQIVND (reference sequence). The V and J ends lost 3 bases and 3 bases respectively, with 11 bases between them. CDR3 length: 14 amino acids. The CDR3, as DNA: TGTGCCAGTAGTATTGGAGCTACTGACTATGGCTACACCTTC. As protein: CASSIGATDYGYTF.

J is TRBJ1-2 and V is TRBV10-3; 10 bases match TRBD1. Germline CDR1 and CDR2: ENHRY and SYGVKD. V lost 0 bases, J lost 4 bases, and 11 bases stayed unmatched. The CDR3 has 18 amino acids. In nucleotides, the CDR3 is TGTGCCATCAGTGAGTCGAGTTACCGGGACAGGGGTGCCTATGGCTACACCTTC. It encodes CAISESSYRDRGAYGYTF.

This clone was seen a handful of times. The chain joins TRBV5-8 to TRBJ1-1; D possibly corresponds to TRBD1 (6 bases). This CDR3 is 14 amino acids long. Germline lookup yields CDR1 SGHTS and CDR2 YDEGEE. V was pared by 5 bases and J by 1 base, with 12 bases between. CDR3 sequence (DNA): TGTGCCAGCAGAATACAGGGACCGAACACTGAAGCTTTCTTT. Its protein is CASRIQGPNTEAFF.

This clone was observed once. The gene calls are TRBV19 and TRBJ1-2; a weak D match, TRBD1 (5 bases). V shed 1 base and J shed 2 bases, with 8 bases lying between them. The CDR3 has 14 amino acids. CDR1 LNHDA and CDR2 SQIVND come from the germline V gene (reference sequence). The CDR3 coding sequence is TGTGCCAGTAGTATAGCGCCAGGGAACTATGGCTACACCTTC. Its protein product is CASSIAPGNYGYTF.

CDR3 coding DNA: TGCGCCAGCAGCCCTGGAACTAGCGGAGGATACAATGAGCAGTTCTTC. Protein: CASSPGTSGGYNEQFF. The chain couples TRBV5-1 to TRBJ2-1, with 8 bases lining up with TRBD2. CDR3 length: 16 residues. Germline lookup yields CDR1 SGHRS and CDR2 YFSETQ. V was pared by 4 bases and J by 4 bases, with 10 bases of the junction left unmatched.

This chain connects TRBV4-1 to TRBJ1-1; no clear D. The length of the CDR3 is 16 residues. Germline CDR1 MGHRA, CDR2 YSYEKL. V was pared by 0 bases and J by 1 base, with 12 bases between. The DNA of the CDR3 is TGCGCCAGCAGCCAAGATCCCCGGCCAGGGAACACTGAAGCTTTCTTT. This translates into CASSQDPRPGNTEAFF.

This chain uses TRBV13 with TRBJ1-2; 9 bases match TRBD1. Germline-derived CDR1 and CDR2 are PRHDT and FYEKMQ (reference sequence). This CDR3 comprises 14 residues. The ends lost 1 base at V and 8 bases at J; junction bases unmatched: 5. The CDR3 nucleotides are TGTGCCAGCAGCTTAGCTGGACAGGGGTACGGCTACACCTTC. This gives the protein CASSLAGQGYGYTF.

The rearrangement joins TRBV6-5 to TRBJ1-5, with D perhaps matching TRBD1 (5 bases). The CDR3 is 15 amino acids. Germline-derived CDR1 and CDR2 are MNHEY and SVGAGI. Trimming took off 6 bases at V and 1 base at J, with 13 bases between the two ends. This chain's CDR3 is CASSPRGRSNQPQHF. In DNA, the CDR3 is TGTGCCAGCAGCCCCCGGGGGAGAAGCAATCAGCCCCAGCATTTT.

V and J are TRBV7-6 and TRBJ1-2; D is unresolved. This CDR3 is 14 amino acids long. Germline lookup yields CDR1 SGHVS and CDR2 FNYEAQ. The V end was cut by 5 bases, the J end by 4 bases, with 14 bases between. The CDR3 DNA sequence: TGTGCCAGCAGCCCCTTGTCGGGTACCTATGGCTACACCTTC. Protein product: CASSPLSGTYGYTF.

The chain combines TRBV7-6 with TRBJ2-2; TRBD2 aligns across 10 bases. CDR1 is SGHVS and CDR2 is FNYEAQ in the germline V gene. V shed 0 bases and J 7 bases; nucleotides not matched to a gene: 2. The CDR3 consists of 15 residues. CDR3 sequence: CASSLALAGVGELFF. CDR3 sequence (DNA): TGTGCCAGCAGCTTAGCGCTAGCGGGGGTCGGGGAGCTGTTTTTT.

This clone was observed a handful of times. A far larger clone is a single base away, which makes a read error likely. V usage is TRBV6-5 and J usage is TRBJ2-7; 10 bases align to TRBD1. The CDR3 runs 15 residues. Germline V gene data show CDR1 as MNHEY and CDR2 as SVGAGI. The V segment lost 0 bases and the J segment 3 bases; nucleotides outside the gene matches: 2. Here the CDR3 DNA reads TGTGCCAGCAGTTACTCCGGGACAGGGGACTACGAGCAGTACTTC. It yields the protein CASSYSGTGDYEQYF.

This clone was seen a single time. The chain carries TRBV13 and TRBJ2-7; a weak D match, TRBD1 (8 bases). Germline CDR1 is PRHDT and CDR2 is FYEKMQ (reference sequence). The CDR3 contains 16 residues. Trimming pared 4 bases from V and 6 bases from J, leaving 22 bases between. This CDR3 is CASSSKRDRIGGEQYF. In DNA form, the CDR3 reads TGTGCCAGCAGCTCGAAGCGGGACAGGATAGGAGGCGAGCAGTACTTC. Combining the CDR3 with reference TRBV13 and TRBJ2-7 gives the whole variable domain AAGVIQSPRHLIKEKRETATLKCYPIPRHDTVYWYQQGPGQDPQFLISFYEKMQSDKGSIPDRFSAQQFSDYHSELNMSSLELGDSALYFCASSSKRDRIGGEQYFGPGTRLTVT.

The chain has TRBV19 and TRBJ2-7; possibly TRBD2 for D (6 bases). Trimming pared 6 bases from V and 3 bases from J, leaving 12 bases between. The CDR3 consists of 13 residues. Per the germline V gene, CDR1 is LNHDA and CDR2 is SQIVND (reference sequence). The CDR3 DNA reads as TGTGCCAGTAGCGCGGGACTCCACTACGAGCAGTACTTC. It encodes CASSAGLHYEQYF. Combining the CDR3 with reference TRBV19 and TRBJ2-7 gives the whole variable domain DGGITQSPKYLFRKEGQNVTLSCEQNLNHDAMYWYRQDPGQGLRLIYYSQIVNDFQKGDIAEGYSVSREKKESFPLTVTSAQKNPTAFYLCASSAGLHYEQYFGPGTRLTVT.

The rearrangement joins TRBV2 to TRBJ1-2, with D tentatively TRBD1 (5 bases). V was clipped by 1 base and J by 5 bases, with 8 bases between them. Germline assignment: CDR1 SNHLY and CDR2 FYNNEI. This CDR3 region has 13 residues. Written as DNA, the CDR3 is TGTGCCAGCAGTGAAGGGGGGAGGTATGGCTACACCTTC. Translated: CASSEGGRYGYTF.

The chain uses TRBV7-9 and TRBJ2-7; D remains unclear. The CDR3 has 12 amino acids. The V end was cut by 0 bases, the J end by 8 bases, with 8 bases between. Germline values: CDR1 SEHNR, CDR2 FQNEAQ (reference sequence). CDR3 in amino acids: CASSLASPQQYF. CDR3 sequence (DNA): TGTGCCAGCAGCTTAGCCTCCCCCCAGCAGTACTTC.

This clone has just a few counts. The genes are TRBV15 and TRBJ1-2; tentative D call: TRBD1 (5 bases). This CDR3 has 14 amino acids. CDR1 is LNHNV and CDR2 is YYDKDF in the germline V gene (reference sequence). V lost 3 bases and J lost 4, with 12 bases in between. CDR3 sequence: CATSRQGSRYGYTF. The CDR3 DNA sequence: TGTGCCACCAGCAGGCAGGGCAGCCGCTATGGCTACACCTTC. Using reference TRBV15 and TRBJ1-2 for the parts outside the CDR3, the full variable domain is DAMVIQNPRYQVTQFGKPVTLSCSQTLNHNVMYWYQQKSSQAPKLLFHYYDKDFNNEADTPDNFQSRRPNTSFCFLDIRSPGLGDTAMYLCATSRQGSRYGYTFGSGTRLTVV.

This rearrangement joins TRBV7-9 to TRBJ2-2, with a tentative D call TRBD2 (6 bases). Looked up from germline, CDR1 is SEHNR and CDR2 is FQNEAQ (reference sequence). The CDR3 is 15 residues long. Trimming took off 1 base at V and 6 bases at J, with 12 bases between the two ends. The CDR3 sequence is CASSLVSGPSGELFF. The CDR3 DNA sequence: TGTGCCAGCAGCTTAGTGAGCGGGCCCTCCGGGGAGCTGTTTTTT.

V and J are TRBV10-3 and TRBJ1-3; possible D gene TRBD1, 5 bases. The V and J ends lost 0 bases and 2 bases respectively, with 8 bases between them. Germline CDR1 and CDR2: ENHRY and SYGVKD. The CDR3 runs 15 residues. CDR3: CAISESGAPGNTIYF. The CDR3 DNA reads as TGTGCCATCAGTGAGTCAGGGGCACCTGGAAACACCATATATTTT.

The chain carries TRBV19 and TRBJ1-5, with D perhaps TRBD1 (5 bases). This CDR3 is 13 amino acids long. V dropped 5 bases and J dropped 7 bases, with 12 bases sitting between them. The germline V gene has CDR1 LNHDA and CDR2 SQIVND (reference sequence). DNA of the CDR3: TGTGCCAGTAGTCAGGGATCAGGCCAGCCCCAGCATTTT. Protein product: CASSQGSGQPQHF.

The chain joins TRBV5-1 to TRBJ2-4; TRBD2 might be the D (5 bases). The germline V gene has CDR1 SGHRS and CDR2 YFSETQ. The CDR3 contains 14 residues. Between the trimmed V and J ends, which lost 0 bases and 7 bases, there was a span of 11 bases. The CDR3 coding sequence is TGCGCCAGCAGCTTGGGACCCGGGGATAACATTCAGTACTTC. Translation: CASSLGPGDNIQYF. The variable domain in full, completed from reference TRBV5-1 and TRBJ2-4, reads KAGVTQTPRYLIKTRGQQVTLSCSPISGHRSVSWYQQTPGQGLQFLFEYFSETQRNKGNFPGRFSGRQFSNSRSEMNVSTLELGDSALYLCASSLGPGDNIQYFGAGTRLSVL.

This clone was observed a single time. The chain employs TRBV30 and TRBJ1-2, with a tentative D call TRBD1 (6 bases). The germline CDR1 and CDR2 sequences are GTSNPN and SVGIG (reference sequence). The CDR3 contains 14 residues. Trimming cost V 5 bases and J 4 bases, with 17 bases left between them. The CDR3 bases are TGTGCCTGGTTCCCCGGGAGGGGGACCTATGGCTACACCTTC. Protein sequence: CAWFPGRGTYGYTF.

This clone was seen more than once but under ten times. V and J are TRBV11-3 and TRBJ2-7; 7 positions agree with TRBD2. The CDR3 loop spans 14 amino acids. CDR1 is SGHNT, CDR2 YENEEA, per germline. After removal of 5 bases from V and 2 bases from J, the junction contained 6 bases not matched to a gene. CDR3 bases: TGTGCCAGCAGCCACCCTAGCGGAGCCTACGAGCAGTACTTC. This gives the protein CASSHPSGAYEQYF.

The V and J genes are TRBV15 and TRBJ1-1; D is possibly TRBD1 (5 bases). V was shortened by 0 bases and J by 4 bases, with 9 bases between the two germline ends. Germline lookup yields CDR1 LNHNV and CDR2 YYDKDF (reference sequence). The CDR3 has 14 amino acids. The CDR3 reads CATSRDGRGTEAFF. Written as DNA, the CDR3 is TGTGCCACCAGCAGAGATGGGAGGGGCACTGAAGCTTTCTTT.

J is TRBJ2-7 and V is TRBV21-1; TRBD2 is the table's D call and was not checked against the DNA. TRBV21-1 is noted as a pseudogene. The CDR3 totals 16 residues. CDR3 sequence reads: CASSKASWRSSYEQYF. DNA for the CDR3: TGTGCCAGCAGCAAAGCTAGCTGGAGGAGCTCCTACGAGCAGTACTTC.

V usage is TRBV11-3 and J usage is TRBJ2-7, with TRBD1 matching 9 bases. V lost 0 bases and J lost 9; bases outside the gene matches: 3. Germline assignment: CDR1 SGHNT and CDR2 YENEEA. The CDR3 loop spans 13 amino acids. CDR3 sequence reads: CASSLDSTGGQYF. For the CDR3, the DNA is TGTGCCAGCAGCTTAGATTCGACAGGGGGGCAGTACTTC.

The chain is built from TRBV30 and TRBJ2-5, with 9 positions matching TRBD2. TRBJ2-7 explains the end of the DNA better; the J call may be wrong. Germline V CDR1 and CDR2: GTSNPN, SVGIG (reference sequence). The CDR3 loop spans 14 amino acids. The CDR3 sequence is CAWRRLAASYEQYF. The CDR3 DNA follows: TGTGCCTGGAGGAGACTAGCGGCATCCTACGAGCAGTACTTC.

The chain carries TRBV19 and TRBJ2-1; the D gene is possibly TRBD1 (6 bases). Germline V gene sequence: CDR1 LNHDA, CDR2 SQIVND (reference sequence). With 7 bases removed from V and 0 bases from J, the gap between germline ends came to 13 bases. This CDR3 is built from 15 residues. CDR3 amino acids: CASTLGGSSYNEQFF. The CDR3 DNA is TGTGCCAGTACTCTAGGGGGAAGCTCCTACAATGAGCAGTTCTTC.